The rows below give T cell receptor beta chains drawn from one sample of a study of shared clonotypes between healthy human individuals. Some clones are missing from TCRdb's copy, which holds only in-frame ones; the method was immunoSEQ multiplex PCR. The table has under 850,000 clones, 55% to 80% seen once. The specimen sequenced was memory CD4+ T cells sorted from blood. Receptor source: a woman between 25 and 40 years old in good health. Both conserved end residues are part of each CDR3. The D gene is left open where the match is weak. Rows give clone size only sometimes, using once, few, many, or a class for an expanded clone.

size,J,V,D,CDR3,DNA
NA,TRBJ2-3,TRBV6-4,TRBD1,CASSRTGGTDTQYF,TGTGCCAGCAGTAGGACAGGGGGCACAGATACGCAGTATTTT
once,TRBJ2-7,TRBV7-8,NA,CASSLIGQGLSEQYF,TGTGCCAGCAGCTTAATAGGGCAGGGGCTGAGTGAGCAGTACTTC
NA,TRBJ1-2,TRBV11-2,NA,CASSLGSTDKGYGYTF,TGTGCCAGCAGCTTAGGGAGTACGGACAAGGGCTATGGCTACACCTTC
NA,TRBJ2-4,TRBV19,NA,CASSISNIQYF,TGTGCCAGTAGTATTTCAAACATTCAGTACTTC
NA,TRBJ1-2,TRBV7-9,TRBD1,CASSRTGEIGYTF,TGTGCCAGCAGCCGGACAGGGGAGATCGGCTACACCTTC
NA,TRBJ2-1,TRBV29-1,TRBD2,CSVQGVAGGSFPWDEQFF,TGCAGCGTCCAAGGGGTAGCGGGAGGGTCCTTTCCGTGGGATGAGCAGTTCTTC
NA,TRBJ1-4,TRBV2,TRBD1,CASRKQGLLGTNEKLFF,TGTGCCAGCCGAAAACAGGGGCTATTAGGGACTAATGAAAAACTGTTTTTT
NA,TRBJ2-7,TRBV27,NA,CASSTSRVSYEQYF,TGTGCCAGCAGCACGTCCCGGGTCTCCTACGAGCAGTACTTC
NA,TRBJ1-2,TRBV10-3,NA,CATSPLSYGYTF,TGTGCCACATCCCCCTTATCCTATGGCTACACCTTC
NA,TRBJ2-7,TRBV5-4,TRBD2,CASSRPGLGYEQYF,TGTGCCAGCAGCAGGCCGGGACTAGGCTACGAGCAGTACTTC
few,TRBJ1-6,TRBV5-1,NA,CASATGLGDSPLHF,TGCGCCAGCGCCACAGGGCTTGGTGATTCACCCCTCCACTTT
NA,TRBJ2-7,TRBV6-5,NA,CASSYHGSSYEQYF,TGTGCCAGCAGTTACCACGGAAGCTCCTACGAGCAGTACTTC
few,TRBJ2-3,TRBV5-4,TRBD2,CASTRRSGSGADTQYF,TGTGCCAGCACCCGGCGGAGCGGGAGTGGGGCAGATACGCAGTATTTT
few,TRBJ1-5,TRBV28,TRBD1,CASRYDRGSFQPQHF,TGTGCCAGCAGATACGACAGGGGCTCCTTCCAGCCCCAGCATTTT